Included here is one T cell receptor (beta chain) sequence, with context. This record comes from a study of T cells expressing NK-cell markers. TCRdb re-analyzed the 5' RACE reads; it lists each CDR3 protein once, without DNA. This sample's table reports approximately 440,000 distinct CDR3 sequences. This CDR3 contains 15 residues. CDR1 is DFQATT and CDR2 is SNEGSKA in the germline V gene (reference sequence). This clonotype was sampled from a woman in her 50s in good health. The V call is TRBV20-1, the J call TRBJ2-1; TCRdb selects TRBD2, and the lack of DNA leaves this call unchecked. Material: blood T cells: a sorted CD56 or NKG2C T cell subset, CD4+ or CD8+ T cells, or bulk PBMC T cells (not recorded which). This CDR3 reads CSARGGREALGEQFF.